This TCR beta chain appears in the sequencing data of a study of cytomegalovirus exposure and HLA in healthy donors. The study ran its PCR with 60 Vbeta and 13 Jbeta primers. Only in-frame clones appear in the TCRdb table, and some are missing; sequencing was by immunoSEQ multiplex PCR. The sample shows 150,000 to 180,000 clones, approximately 80% of them seen only once. The CDR3 loop spans 16 amino acids. Germline V gene data show CDR1 as MDHEN and CDR2 as SYDVKM. The V gene end was trimmed by 2 bases and the J gene end by 6 bases; junction bases not matched to a gene: 11. This clone showed up just once.

The receptor comes from a man under 40 in good health and CMV-seropositive. The gene calls are TRBV28 and TRBJ1-1, with 8 bases matching TRBD1. The sequenced sample was PBMCs. The CDR3 region has the DNA TGTGCCAGCAGTTTACCTGACAGGGGATGGGCCGCTGAAGCTTTCTTT. Translated: CASSLPDRGWAAEAFF. The variable domain in full, with the rest retrieved from reference TRBV28 and TRBJ1-1, is DVKVTQSSRYLVKRTGEKVFLECVQDMDHENMFWYRQDPGLGLRLIYFSYDVKMKEKGDIPEGYSVSREKKERFSLILESASTNQTSMYLCASSLPDRGWAAEAFFGQGTRLTVV.